These 14 T cell receptor beta chains were sequenced from one sample in a study of blood T cell repertoires in COVID-19. Libraries were prepared by immunoSEQ multiplex PCR; TCRdb keeps only in-frame clonotypes and omits some of them. Of under 150,000 clones in the sample, about 92% were seen once. Source material: peripheral blood. Receptor source: a man aged 55 to 69 with COVID-19, enrolled during active disease.

This chain connects TRBV7-2 to TRBJ2-3; 13 nucleotides line up with TRBD2. This CDR3 region has 16 residues. Germline trimming cut 5 bases from V and 5 bases from J; bases unmatched to any gene: 7. Germline V gene lookup returns CDR1 SGHTA and CDR2 FQGNSA. The CDR3, as DNA: TGTGCCAGCAGCCCTCGGACTAGCGGGAGAATAGATACGCAGTATTTT. Protein: CASSPRTSGRIDTQYF.

This clone was detected once. The chain joins TRBV3-1 (or the pseudogene TRBV3-2) to TRBJ2-5, with D perhaps TRBD2 (5 bases). Germline-derived CDR1 and CDR2 are LGHDT and YNNKEL (reference sequence). The CDR3 spans 13 residues. V dropped 0 bases and J dropped 5 bases, with 7 bases sitting between them. The CDR3 loop reads CASSQDWEETQYF. For the CDR3, the DNA is TGTGCCAGCAGCCAAGATTGGGAGGAGACCCAGTACTTC.

In its sample, this clone was seen a few times. The CDR3 loop reads CASSYTRTRNYGYTF. The CDR3 DNA follows: TGTGCCAGCAGCTATACGCGGACACGAAACTATGGCTACACCTTC. This chain joins TRBV7-8 and TRBJ1-2; D possibly corresponds to TRBD1 (5 bases). In germline, CDR1 is SGHVS, CDR2 FQNEAQ. The CDR3 is 15 amino acids. V was clipped by 4 bases and J by 2 bases, with 14 bases between them.

V gene TRBV19 combines with J gene TRBJ2-7, with 7 bases lining up with TRBD1. The CDR3 is made up of 12 amino acids. Losses at the gene ends were 6 bases for V and 6 bases for J; bases not matched to a gene: 5. The germline gives CDR1 LNHDA, CDR2 SQIVND (reference sequence). The CDR3 bases are TGTGCCAGTAGCGAGACAGGGCGCGAGCAGTACTTC. It is translated as CASSETGREQYF.

The chain is built from TRBV9 and TRBJ2-3; TRBD1 is a possible D gene (5 bases). This CDR3 has 14 residues. CDR1 SGDLS and CDR2 YYNGEE come from the germline V gene. V lost 4 bases and J 5 bases, leaving 14 bases between the germline ends. The DNA for the CDR3 is TGTGCCAGCAGCCTCACAGGACGCCTAGATACGCAGTATTTT. Translating it yields CASSLTGRLDTQYF.

The chain joins TRBV3-1 (or the pseudogene TRBV3-2) to TRBJ2-1, with TRBD2 matching 7 bases. Trimming took 7 bases from V and 8 from J; bases not matched to a gene: 8. Germline-derived CDR1 and CDR2 are LGHDT and YNNKEL (reference sequence). The CDR3 totals 13 residues. Here the CDR3 reads CASILGGSDEQFF. The CDR3 coding sequence is TGTGCCAGCATCCTGGGCGGGAGCGATGAGCAGTTCTTC.

V and J are TRBV18 and TRBJ2-5; 10 positions match TRBD1. Trimming took 2 bases from V and 5 from J; bases not matched to a gene: 2. Germline V lookup: CDR1 KGHSH, CDR2 LQKENI. The CDR3 is 14 residues long. CDR3 protein: CASSPGDRGETQYF. CDR3 sequence (DNA): TGTGCCAGCTCACCAGGGGACAGGGGTGAGACCCAGTACTTC.

The chain carries TRBV5-4 and TRBJ1-2, with D possibly TRBD1 on 5 matching bases. This CDR3 has 13 amino acids. Looked up from germline, CDR1 is SGHNT and CDR2 is YYREEE (reference sequence). V gave up 0 bases and J gave up 6 bases, with 9 bases separating them. This CDR3 reads CASSLGQGNGYTF. Written as DNA, the CDR3 is TGTGCCAGCAGCTTGGGGCAGGGCAATGGCTACACCTTC. The variable domain in full, with the rest retrieved from reference TRBV5-4 and TRBJ1-2, is ETGVTQSPTHLIKTRGQQVTLRCSSQSGHNTVSWYQQALGQGPQFIFQYYREEENGRGNFPPRFSGLQFPNYSSELNVNALELDDSALYLCASSLGQGNGYTFGSGTRLTVV.

This chain links TRBV12-3 or TRBV12-4 with TRBJ2-7; TRBD1 aligns across 8 bases. V lost 6 bases to trimming and J lost 6 bases; unmatched junction nucleotides: 4. The CDR3 is made up of 12 amino acids. CDR3 amino acids: CASSSGGSEQYF. CDR3 nucleotide sequence: TGTGCCAGCAGCTCAGGGGGCAGCGAGCAGTACTTC.

The chain employs TRBV20-1 and TRBJ2-7, with a possible D match to TRBD2 (5 bases). This CDR3 is 14 amino acids long. Germline loops: CDR1 DFQATT, CDR2 SNEGSKA (reference sequence). V dropped 3 bases and J dropped 1 base, with 13 bases sitting between them. This CDR3 is CSASKAGKSYEQYF. CDR3 coding DNA: TGCAGTGCTAGTAAGGCCGGGAAGTCCTACGAGCAGTACTTC.

The chain joins TRBV5-1 to TRBJ2-7; 7 nucleotides agree with TRBD1. The V gene end was trimmed by 2 bases and the J gene end by 3 bases; junction bases not matched to a gene: 5. The CDR3 contains 14 residues. CDR1 and CDR2 (germline): SGHRS, YFSETQ. CDR3 amino acids: CASSLTGQLYEQYF. The CDR3 nucleotides are TGCGCCAGCAGCTTAACGGGACAGCTCTACGAGCAGTACTTC.

This clone was recorded once. This CDR3 reads CASSTPGPMGTEAFF. The CDR3 DNA reads as TGTGCCAGCAGTACCCCAGGGCCAATGGGCACTGAAGCTTTCTTT. This chain uses TRBV6-6 with TRBJ1-1; perhaps TRBD1 as D (5 bases). CDR3 size: 15 residues. Trimming cost V 5 bases and J 4 bases, with 17 bases left between them. Germline V CDR1 and CDR2: MNHNY, SVGAGI (reference sequence).

The J gene is TRBJ1-1, the V gene TRBV18; D is ambiguous. The CDR3 is 14 residues long. Trimming removed 4 bases from V and 4 bases from J, with 13 bases in between. The germline V gene encodes CDR1 KGHSH and CDR2 LQKENI. The DNA for the CDR3 is TGTGCCAGCTCACGGCCCACGGAGGGCACTGAAGCTTTCTTT. Amino acid sequence: CASSRPTEGTEAFF.

The gene calls are TRBV30 and TRBJ1-6; no definite D call. Germline V CDR1 and CDR2: GTSNPN, SVGIG (reference sequence). The V gene lost 0 bases and the J gene lost 10 bases, with 13 bases spanning the gap. This CDR3 contains 14 residues. CDR3 residues: CAWSVPGGWSPLHF. CDR3 nucleotides: TGTGCCTGGAGTGTACCTGGAGGGTGGTCACCCCTCCACTTT.